This TCR beta chain emerged from a study of CD8 T cells in Susac syndrome. Germline V gene data show CDR1 as LGHDT and CDR2 as YNNKEL (reference sequence). V was pared by 0 bases and J by 5 bases, with 28 bases between. This CDR3 is built from 20 residues. Random hexamers were used to reverse transcribe the RNA input (about 0.5 to 1 ug). Across 54 Vbeta and 13 Jbeta, TCR beta CDR3 was amplified with immunoSEQ multiplex PCR. TCRdb re-analysed the immunoSEQ multiplex PCR reads in MiXCR, keeping a single row per CDR3 protein. The sample holds 150,000 to 190,000 distinct CDR3 sequences, over 85% seen once.

J is TRBJ2-5 and V is TRBV3-1, with D perhaps TRBD1 (6 bases). The sequencing sample was made of CD8+ T cells from PBMCs. This receptor was identified in a human donor with multiple sclerosis. DNA for the CDR3: TGTGCCAGCAGCCAAGAAGCCTCTAGCCTGGACAGACTCAAGAAGGAGACCCAGTACTTC. The encoded protein is CASSQEASSLDRLKKETQYF.